These 8 T cell receptor beta chains originate from one sample sequenced in a study of T cells in Graves' hyperthyroidism and ophthalmopathy. Regions amplified from RNA transcripts were the TCR beta CDR3 regions. First-round RT-PCR with HTBI primers amplified the TCR CDR3 region. From the multiplex PCR reads, TCRdb called clonotypes with MiXCR, one entry per CDR3 protein. The table includes 600,000 to 900,000 distinct CDR3 sequences, about 17% detected once. Specimen: blood. The receptors shown here come from a man in his late teens or twenties with Graves' hyperthyroidism.

This clonotype has ten or more counts. J is TRBJ2-7 and V is TRBV2, with TRBD1 matching 9 bases. CDR1 and CDR2 from the germline V gene are SNHLY and FYNNEI. This CDR3 has 15 amino acids. V gave up 3 bases and J gave up 3 bases; unmatched junction bases: 6. As DNA, the CDR3 is TGTGCCAGCAGTGACCGGGACAGGGCATTCTACGAGCAGTACTTC. Translating it yields CASSDRDRAFYEQYF.

This clonotype was recorded many times. The V and J genes are TRBV10-2 and TRBJ1-4; D remains ambiguous. Trimming took 3 bases from V and 0 from J, leaving 8 bases between them. The CDR3 is 15 residues long. Germline CDR1 and CDR2: WSHSY and SAAADI. CDR3 protein: CASSDRGATNEKLFF. CDR3 DNA sequence: TGCGCCAGCAGTGACCGGGGTGCAACTAATGAAAAACTGTTTTTT.

The V and J genes are TRBV27 and TRBJ1-3; D is undetermined. Germline CDR1 is MNHEY and CDR2 is SMNVEV (reference sequence). The CDR3 is 13 amino acids. The V and J ends lost 5 bases and 9 bases respectively, with 14 bases between them. CDR3 sequence reads: CASSRAADRTIYF. CDR3 DNA: TGTGCCAGCAGTAGAGCAGCCGACCGCACCATATATTTT.

This clonotype was seen only a few times. The chain is built from TRBV4-2 and TRBJ2-5; D is unclear. This CDR3 has 14 amino acids. Germline loops: CDR1 LGHNA, CDR2 YNFKEQ. V was shortened by 2 bases and J by 5 bases, with 12 bases between the two germline ends. The CDR3 loop is CASSQRLGMETQYF. The CDR3 region has the DNA TGTGCCAGCAGCCAAAGGTTAGGGATGGAGACCCAGTACTTC.

This clonotype was seen a few times. The J gene is TRBJ1-2, the V gene TRBV9; 7 bases map to TRBD1. The CDR3 loop spans 14 amino acids. Germline V CDR1 and CDR2: SGDLS, YYNGEE. V was pared by 0 bases and J by 4 bases, with 3 bases of the junction left unmatched. CDR3 sequence (DNA): TGTGCCAGCAGCGTAGAGGCAGGGGGCTATGGCTACACCTTC. Its translation is CASSVEAGGYGYTF.

There are many counts of this clonotype. This rearrangement joins TRBV27 to TRBJ2-1, with 16 bases lining up with TRBD2. The germline CDR1 and CDR2 sequences are MNHEY and SMNVEV (reference sequence). The CDR3 runs to 16 residues. V lost 5 bases and J lost 5; bases outside the gene matches: 3. The CDR3 region is CASSLGTSGRDNEQFF. The DNA for the CDR3 is TGTGCCAGCAGTCTCGGGACTAGCGGGAGGGACAATGAGCAGTTCTTC.

The chain is built from TRBV6-1 and TRBJ1-2; a possible D gene is TRBD1 (6 bases). There are 15 residues in the CDR3. Germline loops: CDR1 MNHNS, CDR2 SASEGT. Trimming shortened V by 10 bases and J by 4 bases, and 22 bases separated the two germline ends. In DNA, the CDR3 is TGTGCCACCTGGGGACACCAACCATTACTCTATGGCTACACCTTC. Amino acid sequence: CATWGHQPLLYGYTF.

In its sample, this clonotype was seen many times. This rearrangement joins TRBV5-1 to TRBJ2-7; maybe TRBD1 (6 bases). V lost 4 bases, J lost 0 bases, and 14 bases lay in between. CDR1 is SGHRS and CDR2 is YFSETQ in the germline V gene. The CDR3 consists of 15 residues. The chain's CDR3 is CASSIFQGSSYEQYF. As DNA, the CDR3 is TGCGCCAGCAGCATATTCCAGGGGAGCTCCTACGAGCAGTACTTC.